This paragraph reports one TCR beta chain. The junction had 13 bases not matched to a gene; V was cut back by 3 bases and J by 6 bases. The CDR3 extends over 16 amino acids. CDR1 KGHSH and CDR2 LQKENI come from the germline V gene. The sample is drawn from a study of blood T cell repertoires in COVID-19. At the level of the study: The United States, Italy and Spain supplied acute and convalescent COVID-19 samples. T cells, B-cell-depleted T cells, or PBMCs supplied cDNA or gDNA.

Per the original methods: Amplification of reference gene primers was used by the study to estimate nucleated cell counts. Clones were read by immunoSEQ multiplex PCR, and TCRdb kept only the in-frame ones, dropping some. The V and J calls and clone size are taken from that table; D and trimming were inferred from the DNA. The table has about 80,000 clones, 91% seen once. The source material was peripheral blood. The chain employs TRBV18 and TRBJ1-2; 7 positions match TRBD1. The TCR was taken from a woman aged 45-65 years in a cohort sampled during active COVID-19. The chain's CDR3 is CASSPGAGTEYHGYTF. DNA for the CDR3: TGTGCCAGCTCACCGGGAGCCGGGACAGAGTACCATGGCTACACCTTC. The full variable domain, with the rest looked up from reference TRBV18 and TRBJ1-2, is NAGVMQNPRHLVRRRGQEARLRCSPMKGHSHVYWYRQLPEEGLKFMVYLQKENIIDESGMPKERFSAEFPKEGPSILRIQQVVRGDSAAYFCASSPGAGTEYHGYTFGSGTRLTVV.